One and the same sample provided the 13 T cell receptor beta chains below, sequenced in a study of T-cell reconstitution after alpha-beta-depleted transplantation in children (dated by TCRdb to the mid-2010s). The protocol used for the library was PCR. TCRdb records Illumina HiSeq 2500 as the sequencer. To normalize quantification of the TCRbeta repertoire, the TCR libraries were built with molecular barcoding that relied on unique molecular identifiers. TCRdb reran the public reads through fastp at Q25 and MiXCR, keeping productive beta chains. Each entry merges the rows of one CDR3 protein and shows their most common DNA and genes. Counted in this sample were about 610,000 distinct CDR3 sequences; 10% to 13% of them appeared once. Jointly, the top ten make up approximately 4.1% of the sample. The sample in question was PBMCs from the stem cell graft donor, obtained from the stem cell graft. These receptors were obtained from a human donor who donated a stem cell graft to a child with acute myeloid leukemia.

This chain connects TRBV7-9 to TRBJ2-3; TRBD2 agrees at 8 bases. Germline V gene sequence: CDR1 SEHNR, CDR2 FQNEAQ (reference sequence). The CDR3 runs 14 residues. V lost 5 bases, J lost 6 bases, and 7 bases stayed unmatched. CDR3 nucleotides: TGTGCCAGCAGCCTCACCAGCGGGGGCGATACGCAGTATTTT. It is translated as CASSLTSGGDTQYF.

This clonotype was observed a single time. The V and J genes are TRBV20-1 and TRBJ2-4, with D perhaps matching TRBD1 (6 bases). The germline V gene has CDR1 DFQATT and CDR2 SNEGSKA (reference sequence). The V end lost 6 bases, the J end lost 0 bases, and 12 bases lay between the germline ends. The CDR3 loop spans 14 amino acids. CDR3 amino acids: CSANRALAKNIQYF. CDR3 nucleotide sequence: TGCAGTGCCAACAGGGCTCTAGCCAAAAACATTCAGTACTTC.

This clonotype was counted at least ten times. CDR3 residues: CSVEGTSGSTDTQYF. The DNA for the CDR3 is TGCAGCGTTGAAGGGACTAGCGGGAGCACAGATACGCAGTATTTT. V gene TRBV29-1 combines with J gene TRBJ2-3; 11 positions agree with TRBD2. From germline, CDR1 is SQVTM and CDR2 ANQGSEA. This CDR3 has 15 amino acids. Trimming cost V 1 base and J 0 bases; bases outside gene matches: 0.

This clonotype has ten or more counts. The V call is TRBV5-1, the J call TRBJ2-7; D tentatively fits TRBD1 or TRBD2 (5 bases each). Trimming took off 4 bases at V and 4 bases at J, with 15 bases between the two ends. This CDR3 is 14 amino acids long. The germline V gene encodes CDR1 SGHRS and CDR2 YFSETQ. The CDR3 reads CASSPDPGRYEQYF. The CDR3 DNA is TGCGCCAGCAGCCCAGATCCGGGGCGATACGAGCAGTACTTC. Together with reference TRBV5-1 and TRBJ2-7, the CDR3 gives the full variable domain: KAGVTQTPRYLIKTRGQQVTLSCSPISGHRSVSWYQQTPGQGLQFLFEYFSETQRNKGNFPGRFSGRQFSNSRSEMNVSTLELGDSALYLCASSPDPGRYEQYFGPGTRLTVT.

This clonotype showed up just a few times. The chain carries TRBV6-2 or TRBV6-3 and TRBJ2-1; TRBD2 matches 11 bases. This CDR3 comprises 17 residues. Trimming at V came to 6 bases and at J to 6 bases, leaving 13 bases not matched to a gene. Looked up from germline, CDR1 is MNHEY and CDR2 is SVGEGT. The CDR3 nucleotides are TGTGCCAGCAGCTTCCGGGGGGTAGCGGGAGGGTTCAATGAGCAGTTCTTC. It translates to CASSFRGVAGGFNEQFF.

The rearrangement links TRBV6-2 or TRBV6-3 to TRBJ2-2, with D perhaps matching TRBD1 (6 bases). The CDR3 extends over 19 amino acids. CDR1 and CDR2 (germline): MNHEY, SVGEGT. V was cut by 7 bases and J by 2 bases, with 26 bases left in between. The CDR3 region has the DNA TGTGCCAGCACGAGGGGGACGATACTCCCGAAAATAAACACCGGGGAGCTGTTTTTT. Protein: CASTRGTILPKINTGELFF.

The genes are TRBV15 and TRBJ1-2, with D possibly TRBD1 on 5 matching bases. Trimming took off 0 bases at V and 4 bases at J, with 9 bases between the two ends. CDR1 is LNHNV, CDR2 YYDKDF, per germline (reference sequence). The length of the CDR3 is 14 residues. The CDR3: CATSREGASYGYTF. The CDR3 DNA reads TGTGCCACCAGCAGAGAAGGGGCGAGCTATGGCTACACCTTC.

Only a few counts were recorded for this clonotype. This sequence joins TRBV5-5 and TRBJ2-7, with no clear D. This CDR3 has 14 residues. V lost 3 bases and J lost 3, with 13 bases in between. The germline V gene has CDR1 SGHKS and CDR2 YYEKEE (reference sequence). CDR3 loop: CASSYAPSRYEQYF. In nucleotides, the CDR3 is TGTGCCAGCAGCTACGCCCCGTCCCGCTACGAGCAGTACTTC.

The chain is built from TRBV12-3 or TRBV12-4 and TRBJ1-1; the D gene is possibly TRBD1 (6 bases). Trimming stripped 6 bases from V and 3 bases from J, with 11 bases between. The CDR3 spans 13 residues. CDR3 DNA sequence: TGTGCCAGCAGCGCAGGGGCTGACACTGAAGCTTTCTTT. Amino acids: CASSAGADTEAFF.

This clonotype was counted many times. The chain carries TRBV5-1 and TRBJ1-2, with D possibly being TRBD1 (6 bases). The CDR3 is made up of 16 amino acids. Germline V gives CDR1 SGHRS, CDR2 YFSETQ. Trimming removed 0 bases from V and 2 bases from J, with 14 bases in between. CDR3 sequence reads: CASSLEGGLINYGYTF. Here the CDR3 DNA reads TGCGCCAGCAGCTTGGAGGGGGGACTGATAAACTATGGCTACACCTTC.

This clonotype came up a few times. The chain recombines TRBV4-3 with TRBJ2-5, with D maybe TRBD2 (6 bases). This CDR3 is built from 13 residues. V lost 4 bases and J 3 bases, leaving 9 bases between the germline ends. From germline, CDR1 is LGHNA and CDR2 YSLEER. The CDR3 DNA is TGCGCCAGCAGCCGAAGGGAGGAAGAGACCCAGTACTTC. It specifies CASSRREEETQYF.

This clonotype turned up a few times. CDR3 DNA: TGCAGCGCCACTGGACAGCGATTATATCAGCCCCAGCATTTT. Amino acid sequence: CSATGQRLYQPQHF. The rearrangement links TRBV20-1 to TRBJ1-5; D is possibly TRBD1 (6 bases). Looked up from germline, CDR1 is DFQATT and CDR2 is SNEGSKA (reference sequence). CDR3 length: 14 amino acids.

The rearrangement uses TRBV27 and TRBJ1-6; D unclear. The V gene lost 5 bases and the J gene lost 7 bases, with 18 bases spanning the gap. Germline V gene data show CDR1 as MNHEY and CDR2 as SMNVEV (reference sequence). CDR3 length: 16 amino acids. The CDR3 DNA follows: TGTGCCAGCAGTACTCCCCGGGTAGGAGGGAATTCACCCCTCCACTTT. Amino acid sequence: CASSTPRVGGNSPLHF.